This T cell receptor (beta chain) was identified in a study of spatial heterogeneity in lung cancer. A distinct unique molecular identifier was carried by each TCR cDNA molecule. TCRdb re-called the 5' RACE reads through MiXCR, storing one row per CDR3 protein. The table lists tens of thousands of distinct CDR3 sequences, less than 8.5% of them singletons. Stated time point: sample taken at primary tumor resection. Tumor, nontumor lung or frozen PBMC supplied whole RNA, sequenced without sorting. About this clonotype: Its antigen remains unknown.

The study's findings and limits: Circulating ubiquitous expanded tumor TCRs were observed more frequently at resection than at follow-up.

This CDR3 has 12 residues. Per the germline V gene, CDR1 is MNHEY and CDR2 is SVGEGT. V gave up 6 bases and J gave up 5 bases, with 10 bases separating them. The V gene is TRBV6-2 or TRBV6-3, the J gene TRBJ2-5; D not certain. The TCR sequence derives from a female donor with early-stage non-small cell lung cancer. The sequenced sample was PBMCs, obtained at surgery. In DNA form, the CDR3 reads TGTGCCAGCAGCCGCGTGGTGGAGACCCAGTACTTC. It yields the protein CASSRVVETQYF.